This T cell receptor (beta chain) was obtained from a study of T cell responses to AZD1222 COVID-19 vaccine. Assay: immunoSEQ multiplex PCR; the TCRdb copy retains only in-frame clones and omits some. The sample records some 110,000 clones, around 90% being singletons. This CDR3 is 15 amino acids long. The V end was cut by 3 bases, the J end by 2 bases, with 12 bases between. Germline-derived CDR1 and CDR2 are MNHEY and SMNVEV (reference sequence). Notes on the study in general: The CD4 TCRs associated with vaccination extended across spike and predominated at 160-218 and 743-854. It should be noted that donors were predominantly white British and more often female, and clonal diversity was possibly underestimated.

About this clone: Antigen unknown.

This specimen was peripheral blood, taken on day 0 of AZD1222 vaccination. The receptor's source is an adult in good health. The chain has TRBV27 and TRBJ2-3; possibly TRBD1 for D (6 bases). The CDR3 DNA follows: TGTGCCAGCAGTTTTGTGGACAGCCACACAGATACGCAGTATTTT. The encoded protein is CASSFVDSHTDTQYF.